This T cell receptor (beta chain) was recovered during a study of cytomegalovirus exposure and HLA in healthy donors. Overall study findings and caveats: Accurate prediction of HLA-A and HLA-B alleles (for most subjects) was reportedly achieved from TCR beta sequences. In a later analysis, HLA-associated beta chains showed higher expansion and lower generation probabilities than comparable chains. The study put some 160 TCR beta chains on its list as cytomegalovirus-associated.

Healthy individuals who donated bone marrow served as the donors. With V trimmed by 6 bases and J by 1 base, 5 bases remained unmatched. CDR3 length equals 14 residues. Per the germline V gene, CDR1 is SQVTM and CDR2 is ANQGSEA. With respect to this clone: Its antigen is not identified.

The PCR ran on 60 Vbeta and 13 Jbeta primers. Sequencing used immunoSEQ multiplex PCR; TCRdb keeps in-frame clones, though not all of them. The sample includes some 110,000 clones. The specimen was PBMCs. The chain couples TRBV29-1 to TRBJ2-5; 10 bases are shared with TRBD1. This receptor was obtained from a young man in good health and CMV-seronegative. The CDR3 spells CSVVRTGGQETQYF. CDR3 in DNA: TGCAGCGTCGTTAGGACAGGGGGCCAAGAGACCCAGTACTTC.